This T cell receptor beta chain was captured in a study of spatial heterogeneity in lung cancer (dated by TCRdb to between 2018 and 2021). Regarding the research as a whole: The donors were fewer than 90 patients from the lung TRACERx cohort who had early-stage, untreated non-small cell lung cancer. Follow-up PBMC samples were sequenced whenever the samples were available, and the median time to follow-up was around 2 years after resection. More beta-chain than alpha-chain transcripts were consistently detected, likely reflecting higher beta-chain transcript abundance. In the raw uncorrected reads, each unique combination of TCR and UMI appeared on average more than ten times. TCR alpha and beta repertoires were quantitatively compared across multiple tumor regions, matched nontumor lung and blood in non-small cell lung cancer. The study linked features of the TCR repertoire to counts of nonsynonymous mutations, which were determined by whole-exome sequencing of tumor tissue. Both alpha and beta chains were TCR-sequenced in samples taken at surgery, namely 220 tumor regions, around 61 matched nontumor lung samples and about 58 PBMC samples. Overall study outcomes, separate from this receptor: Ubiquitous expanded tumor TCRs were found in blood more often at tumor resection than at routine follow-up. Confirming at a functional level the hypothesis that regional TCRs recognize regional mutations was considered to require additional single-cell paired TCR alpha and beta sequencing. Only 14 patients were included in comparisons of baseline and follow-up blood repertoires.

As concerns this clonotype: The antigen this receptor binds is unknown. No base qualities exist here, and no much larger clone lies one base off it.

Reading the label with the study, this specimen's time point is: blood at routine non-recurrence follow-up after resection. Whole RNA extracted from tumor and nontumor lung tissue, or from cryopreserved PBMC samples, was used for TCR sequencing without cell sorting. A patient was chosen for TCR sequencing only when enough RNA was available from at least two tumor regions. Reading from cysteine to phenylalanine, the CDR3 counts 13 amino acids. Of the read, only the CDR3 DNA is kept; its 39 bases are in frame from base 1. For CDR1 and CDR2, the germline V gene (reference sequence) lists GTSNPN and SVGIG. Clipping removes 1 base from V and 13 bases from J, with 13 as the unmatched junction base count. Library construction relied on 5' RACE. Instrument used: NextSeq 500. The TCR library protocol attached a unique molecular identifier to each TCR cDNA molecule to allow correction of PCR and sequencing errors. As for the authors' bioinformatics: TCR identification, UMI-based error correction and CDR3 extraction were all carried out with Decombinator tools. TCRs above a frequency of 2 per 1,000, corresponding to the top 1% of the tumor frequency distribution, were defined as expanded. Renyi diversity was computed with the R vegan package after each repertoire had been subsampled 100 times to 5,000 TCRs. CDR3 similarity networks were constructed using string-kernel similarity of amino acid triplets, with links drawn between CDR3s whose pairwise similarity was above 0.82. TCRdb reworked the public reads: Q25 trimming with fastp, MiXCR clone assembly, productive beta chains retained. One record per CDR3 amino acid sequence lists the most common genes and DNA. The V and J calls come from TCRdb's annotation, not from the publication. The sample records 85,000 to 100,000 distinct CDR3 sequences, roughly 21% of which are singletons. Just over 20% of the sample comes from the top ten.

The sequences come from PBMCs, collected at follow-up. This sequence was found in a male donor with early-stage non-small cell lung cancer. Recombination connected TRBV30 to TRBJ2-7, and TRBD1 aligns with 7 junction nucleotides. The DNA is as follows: TGTGCCTGGAGTGGGCACTCCTCGGGACAGCTTTACTTC. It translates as CAWSGHSSGQLYF.